The TCR beta chain under discussion was sequenced for a study of response to subunit inactivated influenza vaccine. The study's findings and limits: The authors suggested that few new T cells are recruited per seasonal influenza vaccination.

TCRdb itself ran the RT-PCR reads through MiXCR, one entry per CDR3 protein. The profile shows around 520,000 distinct CDR3 sequences, 25% of them singletons. The V end lost 1 base, the J end lost 2 bases, and 9 bases lay between the germline ends. The CDR3 consists of 15 residues. In germline, CDR1 is LGHNA, CDR2 YNFKEQ. Remarks on this clonotype: What it binds is unknown.

The chain links TRBV4-2 to TRBJ1-5; the D is unclear. The sequence derives from a man aged 50 or older who received an inactivated influenza vaccine. The sequencing here drew on CD4+ T cells sorted from PBMCs, taken 4 to 6 days after vaccination. The CDR3 sequence is CASSQGFPRNQPQHF. In DNA form, the CDR3 reads TGTGCCAGCAGCCAAGGGTTTCCTCGCAATCAGCCCCAGCATTTT.